This T cell receptor (beta chain) was recorded in a study of CD8+ T cells in alopecia areata. Across the study: Dosing with tofacitinib proceeded for 6 to 18 months, followed by 6 months off drug. Whole-study findings and limits: Scalp clonality decreased significantly with tofacitinib, and so did expanded CD8+ clones among the top 100. While tofacitinib was given, many expanded lesional clones persisted in scalp and blood.

About this clone itself: Antigen unknown.

Treatment specified: oral pan-JAK inhibitor, 5-10 mg twice daily. T lymphocytes (CD4+ and CD8+) were sorted from PBMCs. The CDR3 spans 13 residues. Germline loops: CDR1 MNHEY, CDR2 SMNVEV (reference sequence). V gave up 6 bases and J gave up 4 bases, with 12 bases separating them. Following extraction, RNA underwent reverse transcription to cDNA, which served as the sequencing template. This table comes from immunoSEQ multiplex PCR, and its TCRdb copy is limited to in-frame clones, with some not included. The sample has 200,000 to 250,000 clones, more than 45% seen once; the top ten hold 1.5% to 2%. The chain is built from TRBV27 and TRBJ2-5; the D gene is possibly TRBD2 (5 bases). The specimen was CD4+ T cells sorted from blood, collected at week 4, from a patient treated with tofacitinib. This sequence was found in a human donor with alopecia areata. CDR3: CASRSPGLETQYF. In DNA form, the CDR3 reads TGTGCCAGCAGATCCCCGGGGTTAGAGACCCAGTACTTC.